The 14 T cell receptor beta chains reported below all come from one sample, sequenced in a study of blood T cell repertoires in COVID-19. Clones were read by immunoSEQ multiplex PCR, and TCRdb kept only the in-frame ones, dropping some. The sample lists roughly 350,000 clones; 88% were seen once. Material for sequencing was peripheral blood. Source of these receptors: a woman aged 50 to 60 with active or convalescent COVID-19.

Only one count was recorded for this clone. The rearrangement uses TRBV7-3 and TRBJ1-2, with a weak D call TRBD1 (5 bases). Germline loops: CDR1 SGHTA, CDR2 FQGTGA. V was trimmed by 9 bases and J by 6 bases, leaving 11 bases between them. The CDR3 is 11 residues long. The CDR3 region has the DNA TGTGCCAGTGGAGGGACTGATGGCTACACCTTC. Its protein product is CASGGTDGYTF.

This clone showed up just a few times. The V gene is TRBV5-1, the J gene TRBJ2-2; TRBD2 is a possible D gene (6 bases). The CDR3 runs 16 residues. CDR1 and CDR2 (germline): SGHRS, YFSETQ. V was shortened by 0 bases and J by 4 bases, with 13 bases between the two germline ends. The CDR3 is CASSLAPGVGTGELFF. Here the CDR3 DNA reads TGCGCCAGCAGCTTGGCCCCGGGAGTCGGCACCGGGGAGCTGTTTTTT.

The rearrangement uses TRBV4-3 and TRBJ2-7; D gene uncertain. Deletions cut 0 bases from V and 8 bases from J, with 11 bases between. CDR3 size: 13 residues. The germline V gene has CDR1 LGHNA and CDR2 YSLEER. This CDR3 is CASSQDRRGKQYF. The CDR3 DNA reads TGCGCCAGCAGCCAAGATAGGCGAGGAAAGCAGTACTTC.

The chain couples TRBV2 to TRBJ1-5; a possible D gene is TRBD1 (5 bases). This CDR3 is 13 amino acids long. V shed 3 bases and J shed 9 bases, with 12 bases lying between them. Germline V gene lookup returns CDR1 SNHLY and CDR2 FYNNEI. The CDR3 loop reads CASSEYRSGPQHF. In DNA form, the CDR3 reads TGTGCCAGCAGTGAGTACAGGTCAGGGCCCCAGCATTTT.

A word on this clone: This sample includes further DNA sequences coding for the same CDR3. J is TRBJ1-5 and V is TRBV28, with D unclear. Trimming cost V 4 bases and J 0 bases, with 7 bases left between them. CDR3 length: 14 residues. The germline V gene has CDR1 MDHEN and CDR2 SYDVKM. For the CDR3, the DNA is TGTGCCAGCAGTTCGGGGTATAGCAATCAGCCCCAGCATTTT. Residues: CASSSGYSNQPQHF.

The genes are TRBV4-1 and TRBJ2-7; 7 nucleotides line up with TRBD2. CDR1 and CDR2 from the germline V gene are MGHRA and YSYEKL. The CDR3 consists of 18 residues. Trimming removed 5 bases from V and 4 bases from J; junction bases left unmatched: 20. CDR3 in amino acids: CASSFNTGGTKIAYEQYF. The CDR3 coding sequence is TGCGCCAGCAGCTTTAACACTGGGGGGACTAAAATCGCGTACGAGCAGTACTTC.

The V and J genes are TRBV19 and TRBJ2-7; 7 bases line up with TRBD2. Germline CDR1 reads LNHDA; CDR2 reads SQIVND (reference sequence). The trim removed 1 base at V and 2 bases at J, leaving 11 bases unmatched. This CDR3 is built from 17 residues. The DNA of the CDR3 is TGTGCCAGTAGTATAGTTGAGGGCGGACTAGTTCCCTACGAGCAGTACTTC. Translation: CASSIVEGGLVPYEQYF.

The chain is built from TRBV10-1 and TRBJ1-1; D possibly corresponds to TRBD1 (5 bases). Trimming removed 6 bases from V and 5 bases from J, with 13 bases in between. CDR1 and CDR2 from the germline V gene are WNHNN and SYGVQD (reference sequence). The CDR3 runs to 13 residues. The DNA for the CDR3 is TGCGCCAGCAGGGTTTTCCCAGGGACTGAAGCTTTCTTT. This translates into CASRVFPGTEAFF.

The chain links TRBV28 to TRBJ1-1; D gene unclear. Between the trimmed V and J ends, which lost 2 bases and 4 bases, there was a span of 5 bases. In germline, CDR1 is MDHEN, CDR2 SYDVKM. CDR3 size: 12 residues. The CDR3 spells CASSLTTTEAFF. The CDR3 DNA sequence: TGTGCCAGCAGTTTAACAACCACTGAAGCTTTCTTT.

The rearrangement joins TRBV18 to TRBJ2-7; D may be TRBD2 (5 bases). The length of the CDR3 is 16 residues. Germline lookup yields CDR1 KGHSH and CDR2 LQKENI. Deletions cut 0 bases from V and 6 bases from J, with 18 bases between. The CDR3 DNA reads as TGTGCCAGCTCACCACCGTTAACGGGAAACTACGTCGAGCAGTACTTC. Translated: CASSPPLTGNYVEQYF.

This chain connects TRBV6-2 or TRBV6-3 to TRBJ2-5; D is possibly TRBD2 (6 bases). CDR1 is MNHEY and CDR2 is SVGEGT in the germline V gene. The CDR3 has 13 residues. Trimming took 6 bases from V and 7 from J, leaving 15 bases between them. CDR3 sequence (DNA): TGTGCCAGCAGCCCTGCAGCGGGCGCGACCCAGTACTTC. This gives the protein CASSPAAGATQYF.

This clone was detected many times. J is TRBJ1-1 and V is TRBV7-9, with D perhaps matching TRBD1 (6 bases). Germline V CDR1 and CDR2: SEHNR, FQNEAQ (reference sequence). This CDR3 is built from 16 residues. Trimming left V 5 bases short and J 2 bases short, with 18 bases between. CDR3 residues: CASSRTETGFNTEAFF. CDR3 nucleotides: TGTGCCAGCAGCAGAACTGAAACAGGGTTTAACACTGAAGCTTTCTTT.

V is TRBV12-3 or TRBV12-4 and J is TRBJ2-4; TRBD1 matches 10 bases. The CDR3 runs to 12 residues. V lost 5 bases, J lost 16 bases, and 8 bases stayed unmatched. CDR3 protein: CASSRIRDRGYF. The CDR3 nucleotides read TGTGCCAGCAGTCGAATCCGGGACAGGGGATACTTC.

CDR3 nucleotide sequence: TGTGCCAGCAGCTCGGGACAGGACAGCTCCTATAATTCACCCCTCCACTTT. This translates into CASSSGQDSSYNSPLHF. V and J are TRBV7-6 and TRBJ1-6; 8 bases are shared with TRBD1. The CDR3 loop spans 17 amino acids. Germline trimming cut 4 bases from V and 0 bases from J; bases unmatched to any gene: 5. CDR1 SGHVS and CDR2 FNYEAQ come from the germline V gene.